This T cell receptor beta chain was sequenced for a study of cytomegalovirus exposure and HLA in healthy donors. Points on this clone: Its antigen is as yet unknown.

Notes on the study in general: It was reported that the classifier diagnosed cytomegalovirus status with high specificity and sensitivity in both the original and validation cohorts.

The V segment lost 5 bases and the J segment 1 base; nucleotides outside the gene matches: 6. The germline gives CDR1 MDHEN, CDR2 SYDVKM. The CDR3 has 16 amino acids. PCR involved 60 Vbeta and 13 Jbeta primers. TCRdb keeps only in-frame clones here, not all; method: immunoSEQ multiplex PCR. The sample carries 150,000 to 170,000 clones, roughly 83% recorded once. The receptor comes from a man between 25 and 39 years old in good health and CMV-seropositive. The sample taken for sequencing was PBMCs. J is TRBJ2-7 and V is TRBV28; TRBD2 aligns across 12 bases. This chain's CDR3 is CASSLPLAGGSYEQYF. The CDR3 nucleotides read TGTGCCAGCAGTCTCCCCCTAGCGGGAGGGTCCTACGAGCAGTACTTC.